Each of the 24 T cell receptor beta chains below was sequenced from the same sample in a study of technical replicates of blood from a few donors (dated by TCRdb to the late 2010s). The method was the immunoSEQ multiplex PCR assay. TCRdb holds this immuneACCESS table with in-frame rearrangements only. Some clones are missing; in checked studies, unresolved V genes explain under half, and the rest has no known cause. The sample records some 70,000 clones, roughly 90% of which are singletons. In total, the top ten clones hold about 0.39% of the sample. Source material: T cells isolated from PBMCs. All receptors come from a human donor in good health.

J is TRBJ1-1 and V is TRBV11-2, with 9 bases identical to TRBD1. Germline CDR1 and CDR2: SGHAT and FQNNGV. J lost 2 bases, V lost 5 bases, and 6 bases had no gene match. The length of the CDR3 is 15 residues. This CDR3 is CASSPWTGANTEAFF. In DNA, the CDR3 is TGTGCCAGCAGCCCATGGACAGGGGCAAACACTGAAGCTTTCTTT. Looking up the rest from reference TRBV11-2 and TRBJ1-1 gives the full variable domain: EAGVAQSPRYKIIEKRQSVAFWCNPISGHATLYWYQQILGQGPKLLIQFQNNGVVDDSQLPKDRFSAERLKGVDSTLKIQPAKLEDSAVYLCASSPWTGANTEAFFGQGTRLTVV.

The CDR3 region has the DNA TGTGCCAGCAGCCCCCCCCAGGGCTACACTGAAGCTTTCTTT. It translates to CASSPPQGYTEAFF. The V and J genes are TRBV11-2 and TRBJ1-1, with D tentatively TRBD1 (5 bases). The V end was cut by 5 bases, the J end by 3 bases, with 13 bases between. The CDR3 runs 14 residues. CDR1 SGHAT and CDR2 FQNNGV come from the germline V gene.

The gene calls are TRBV19 and TRBJ1-3; TRBD1 might be the D (6 bases). Germline V gives CDR1 LNHDA, CDR2 SQIVND (reference sequence). This CDR3 comprises 15 residues. V was trimmed by 3 bases and J by 3 bases, leaving 12 bases between them. The CDR3 DNA reads TGTGCCAGTAGTATTGGACAGCAATATGGAAACACCATATATTTT. It specifies CASSIGQQYGNTIYF.

The rearrangement links TRBV5-1 to TRBJ2-1; tentative D call: TRBD2 (5 bases). This CDR3 comprises 14 residues. Per the germline V gene, CDR1 is SGHRS and CDR2 is YFSETQ. The V and J ends lost 0 bases and 8 bases respectively, with 12 bases between them. CDR3 DNA sequence: TGCGCCAGCAGCTTGGTAGCGCTTGACGATGAGCAGTTCTTC. This translates into CASSLVALDDEQFF.

The chain uses TRBV5-1 and TRBJ1-3; D uncertain. V shed 2 bases and J shed 0 bases, with 6 bases lying between them. CDR3 length: 14 residues. CDR1 and CDR2 from the germline V gene are SGHRS and YFSETQ. CDR3 sequence: CASSFQSSGNTIYF. CDR3 sequence (DNA): TGCGCCAGCAGCTTCCAGTCCTCTGGAAACACCATATATTTT.

The rearrangement links TRBV4-1 to TRBJ2-1; possibly TRBD2 for D (5 bases). The V end lost 0 bases, the J end lost 2 bases, and 8 bases lay between the germline ends. CDR3 length: 15 amino acids. CDR1 is MGHRA, CDR2 YSYEKL, per germline. CDR3 in amino acids: CASSQDTGTYNEQFF. CDR3 bases: TGCGCCAGCAGCCAAGACACGGGAACCTACAATGAGCAGTTCTTC.

This chain links TRBV10-1 with TRBJ2-3; no reliable D call. Trimming left V 3 bases short and J 1 base short, with 11 bases between. The length of the CDR3 is 15 residues. The germline V gene encodes CDR1 WNHNN and CDR2 SYGVQD (reference sequence). Here the CDR3 reads CASSDPEWGTDTQYF. DNA for the CDR3: TGCGCCAGCAGTGACCCGGAGTGGGGCACAGATACGCAGTATTTT.

V and J are TRBV5-4 and TRBJ2-7; 11 bases line up with TRBD2. The V gene end was trimmed by 3 bases and the J gene end by 5 bases; junction bases not matched to a gene: 7. CDR3 length: 15 amino acids. CDR1 is SGHNT, CDR2 YYREEE, per germline (reference sequence). CDR3: CASSSRLAGINEQYF. The CDR3 region has the DNA TGTGCCAGCAGCTCGAGACTAGCGGGAATAAACGAGCAGTACTTC.

In regard to this clone: The DNA is left out, because the CDR3 cannot be placed on it with certainty; the CDR3 is given as TCRdb lists it. V and J are TRBV6-5 and TRBJ2-3; TRBD2, as called in the table, went unchecked against the DNA. The CDR3 is made up of 14 amino acids, end residues included. Germline V gives CDR1 MNHEY, CDR2 SVGAGI. The CDR3 spells CASSTSGSTDTQYF.

This chain connects TRBV5-8 to TRBJ2-7, with 11 positions matching TRBD1. CDR1 and CDR2 from the germline V gene are SGHTS and YDEGEE. CDR3 length: 14 amino acids. The trim removed 0 bases at V and 6 bases at J, leaving 2 bases unmatched. The CDR3 nucleotides read TGTGCCAGCAGCTTGGGGACAGGGGGCTTCGAGCAGTACTTC. Its translation: CASSLGTGGFEQYF.

The chain combines TRBV28 with TRBJ1-1; D not certain. CDR3 length: 14 residues. Germline-derived CDR1 and CDR2 are MDHEN and SYDVKM. Trimming cost V 7 bases and J 0 bases, with 12 bases left between them. The DNA of the CDR3 is TGTGCCAGCATTAGCGGACTGTTGAACACTGAAGCTTTCTTT. Protein: CASISGLLNTEAFF.

V and J are TRBV19 and TRBJ2-3, with 7 bases fitting TRBD2. Germline CDR1 is LNHDA and CDR2 is SQIVND (reference sequence). The CDR3 spans 14 residues. The V gene end was trimmed by 6 bases and the J gene end by 1 base; junction bases not matched to a gene: 4. Written as DNA, the CDR3 is TGTGCCAGTAGGCCTAGCGGTGGCACAGATACGCAGTATTTT. As protein: CASRPSGGTDTQYF.

This clone was counted a single time. V is TRBV12-1 and J is TRBJ1-4; the table's D call, TRBD1, was not checked against the DNA. TRBV12-1 is given as a pseudogene. This CDR3 comprises 15 residues. The CDR3 reads CARPGTADSARKLFF. The CDR3 region has the DNA TGTGCCAGACCGGGGACAGCAGACTCAGCCCGAAAACTGTTTTTT.

This clone has more than one count but fewer than ten. This chain uses TRBV5-1 with TRBJ1-1; the D is unclear. Germline V gene data show CDR1 as SGHRS and CDR2 as YFSETQ. V was shortened by 2 bases and J by 1 base, with 6 bases between the two germline ends. The CDR3 runs to 13 residues. The CDR3 DNA follows: TGCGCCAGCAGCTTATTAGAGAACACTGAAGCTTTCTTT. This encodes CASSLLENTEAFF.

This chain links TRBV11-2 with TRBJ2-6; 7 bases are a match to TRBD2. Trimming took 3 bases from V and 6 from J; bases not matched to a gene: 8. Germline CDR1 and CDR2: SGHAT and FQNNGV. This CDR3 has 16 residues. The CDR3 sequence is CASSFSSGLVANVLTF. Here the CDR3 DNA reads TGTGCCAGCAGCTTTTCTAGCGGTCTCGTGGCCAACGTCCTGACTTTC.

The chain carries TRBV7-9 and TRBJ2-1, with 8 bases that match TRBD1. Germline CDR1 reads SEHNR; CDR2 reads FQNEAQ (reference sequence). The V segment lost 5 bases and the J segment 6 bases; nucleotides outside the gene matches: 3. The CDR3 spans 13 residues. The CDR3 reads CASSDRGVNEQFF. The DNA of the CDR3 is TGTGCCAGCAGCGACAGGGGAGTCAATGAGCAGTTCTTC.

The rearrangement joins TRBV9 to TRBJ2-3; TRBD1 agrees at 8 bases. The CDR3 runs to 14 residues. Germline lookup yields CDR1 SGDLS and CDR2 YYNGEE. The trim removed 0 bases at V and 5 bases at J, leaving 2 bases unmatched. CDR3 protein: CASSVVQGGDTQYF. In DNA form, the CDR3 reads TGTGCCAGCAGCGTAGTACAGGGGGGAGATACGCAGTATTTT.

The chain recombines TRBV6-1 with TRBJ1-1, with D perhaps matching TRBD1 (6 bases). CDR1 and CDR2 from the germline V gene are MNHNS and SASEGT. The CDR3 is 14 amino acids. Trimming stripped 6 bases from V and 1 base from J, with 12 bases between. CDR3 loop: CASSQGSANTEAFF. CDR3 coding DNA: TGTGCCAGCAGCCAGGGGTCTGCGAACACTGAAGCTTTCTTT.

The rearrangement uses TRBV28 and TRBJ1-2; D may be TRBD1 (6 bases). This CDR3 comprises 13 residues. Per germline, CDR1 MDHEN and CDR2 SYDVKM. The ends were cut back, 6 bases at V and 5 bases at J, with 13 bases in the middle. The CDR3 loop is CASRIHREYGYTF. The CDR3 nucleotides read TGTGCCAGCAGAATTCACAGGGAATATGGCTACACCTTC.

The table lists this clone with a count of one. The chain is built from TRBV6-5 and TRBJ2-7; possibly TRBD1 for D (6 bases). Trimming pared 5 bases from V and 3 bases from J, leaving 11 bases between. The length of the CDR3 is 13 residues. CDR1 is MNHEY, CDR2 SVGAGI, per germline. The CDR3 reads CASSKQGLYEQYF. CDR3 coding DNA: TGTGCCAGCAGTAAACAGGGCCTCTACGAGCAGTACTTC.

This rearrangement joins TRBV6-1 to TRBJ2-7; D is possibly TRBD1 (5 bases). In germline, CDR1 is MNHNS, CDR2 SASEGT. V was shortened by 3 bases and J by 2 bases, with 8 bases between the two germline ends. CDR3 length: 13 residues. The CDR3, as DNA: TGTGCCAGCAGTGATACAGGAGCCTACGAGCAGTACTTC. Encoded protein: CASSDTGAYEQYF.

CDR3 bases: TGCGCCAGCAGCTTCCCACAGCTCACCGGGGAGCTGTTTTTT. Its protein product is CASSFPQLTGELFF. The chain carries TRBV5-1 and TRBJ2-2; D is unclear. Germline V CDR1 and CDR2: SGHRS, YFSETQ. This CDR3 has 14 amino acids. V was shortened by 2 bases and J by 4 bases, with 9 bases between the two germline ends.

This chain's CDR3 is CASSLTSGRGSEQFF. CDR3 DNA: TGTGCCAGCAGCTTGACTAGCGGGAGGGGAAGTGAGCAGTTCTTC. This chain uses TRBV11-3 with TRBJ2-1, with 14 bases aligning to TRBD2. This CDR3 region has 15 residues. The V gene end was trimmed by 3 bases and the J gene end by 9 bases; junction bases not matched to a gene: 4. Germline V gene lookup returns CDR1 SGHNT and CDR2 YENEEA.

This chain connects TRBV9 to TRBJ1-2; no clear D. The length of the CDR3 is 14 residues. V lost 3 bases and J 5 bases, leaving 14 bases between the germline ends. Germline values: CDR1 SGDLS, CDR2 YYNGEE. DNA of the CDR3: TGTGCCAGCAGCGACTCGTCGGGTAAATATGGCTACACCTTC. Its translation: CASSDSSGKYGYTF.